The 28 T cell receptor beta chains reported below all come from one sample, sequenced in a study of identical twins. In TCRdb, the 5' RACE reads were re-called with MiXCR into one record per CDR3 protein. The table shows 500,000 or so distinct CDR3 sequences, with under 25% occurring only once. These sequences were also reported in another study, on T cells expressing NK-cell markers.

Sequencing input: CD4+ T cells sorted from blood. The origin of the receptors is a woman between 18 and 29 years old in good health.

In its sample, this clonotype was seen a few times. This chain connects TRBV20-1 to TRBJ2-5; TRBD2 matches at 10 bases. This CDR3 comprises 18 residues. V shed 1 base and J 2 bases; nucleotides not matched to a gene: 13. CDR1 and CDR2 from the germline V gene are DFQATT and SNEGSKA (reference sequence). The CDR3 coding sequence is TGCAGTGCTAGAGTAGCGGGGGGTCATAATCTGGTACAAGAGACCCAGTACTTC. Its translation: CSARVAGGHNLVQETQYF.

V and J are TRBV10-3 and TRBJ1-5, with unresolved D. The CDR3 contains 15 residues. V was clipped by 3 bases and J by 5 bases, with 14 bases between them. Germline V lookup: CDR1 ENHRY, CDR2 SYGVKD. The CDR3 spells CAISETLSRDQPQHF. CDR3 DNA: TGTGCCATCAGTGAAACACTCTCACGGGATCAGCCCCAGCATTTT.

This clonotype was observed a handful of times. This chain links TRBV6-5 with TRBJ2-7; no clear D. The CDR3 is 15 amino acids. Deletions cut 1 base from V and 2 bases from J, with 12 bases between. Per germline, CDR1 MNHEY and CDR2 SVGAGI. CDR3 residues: CASSYFGGLTYEQYF. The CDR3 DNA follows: TGTGCCAGCAGTTACTTCGGTGGGTTGACCTACGAGCAGTACTTC.

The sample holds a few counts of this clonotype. CDR3 amino acids: CASSLDWESSYEKLFF. The CDR3 coding sequence is TGTGCCAGCAGCTTAGATTGGGAGTCCTCTTATGAAAAACTGTTTTTT. The rearrangement joins TRBV7-2 to TRBJ1-4; D unresolved. Germline V CDR1 and CDR2: SGHTA, FQGNSA. V was trimmed by 1 base and J by 6 bases, leaving 15 bases between them. The CDR3 sequence is 16 residues long.

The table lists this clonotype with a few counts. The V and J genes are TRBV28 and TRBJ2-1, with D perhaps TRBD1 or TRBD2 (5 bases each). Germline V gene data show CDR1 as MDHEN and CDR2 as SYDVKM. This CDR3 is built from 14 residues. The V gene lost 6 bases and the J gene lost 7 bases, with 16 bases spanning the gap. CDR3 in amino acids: CASRRDRFGNEQFF. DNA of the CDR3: TGTGCCAGCAGACGGGACCGGTTCGGGAATGAGCAGTTCTTC.

The CDR3 nucleotides are TGTGCCAGCAGTGCGGGACAGGGGGCCCTAACGAACACCGGGGAGCTGTTTTTT. Translating it yields CASSAGQGALTNTGELFF. This chain uses TRBV12-3 or TRBV12-4 with TRBJ2-2, with 12 nucleotides matching TRBD1. The CDR3 totals 18 residues. V lost 5 bases, J lost 0 bases, and 7 bases stayed unmatched.

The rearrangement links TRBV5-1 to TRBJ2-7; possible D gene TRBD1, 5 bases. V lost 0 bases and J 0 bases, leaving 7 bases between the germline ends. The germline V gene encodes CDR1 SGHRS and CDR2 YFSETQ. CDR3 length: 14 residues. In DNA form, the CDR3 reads TGCGCCAGCAGCTTGGGGACACCCTCCTACGAGCAGTACTTC. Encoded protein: CASSLGTPSYEQYF.

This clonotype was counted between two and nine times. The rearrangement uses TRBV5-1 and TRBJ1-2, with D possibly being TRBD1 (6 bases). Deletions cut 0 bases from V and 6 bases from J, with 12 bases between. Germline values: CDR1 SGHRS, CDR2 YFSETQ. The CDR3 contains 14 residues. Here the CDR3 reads CASSLVAGGNGYTF. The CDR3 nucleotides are TGCGCCAGCAGCTTGGTGGCGGGGGGCAATGGCTACACCTTC.

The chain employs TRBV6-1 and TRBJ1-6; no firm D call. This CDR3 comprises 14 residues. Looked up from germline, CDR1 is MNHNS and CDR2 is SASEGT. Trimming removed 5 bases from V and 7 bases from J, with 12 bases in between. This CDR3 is CASSPALGNSPLHF. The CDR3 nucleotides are TGTGCCAGCAGTCCGGCATTGGGAAATTCACCCCTCCACTTT.

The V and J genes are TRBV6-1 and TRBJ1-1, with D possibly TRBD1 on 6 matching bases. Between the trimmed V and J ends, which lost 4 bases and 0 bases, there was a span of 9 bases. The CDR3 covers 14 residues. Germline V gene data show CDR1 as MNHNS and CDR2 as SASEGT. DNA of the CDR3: TGTGCCAGCAGTGGTGACAGGATGAACACTGAAGCTTTCTTT. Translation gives CASSGDRMNTEAFF.

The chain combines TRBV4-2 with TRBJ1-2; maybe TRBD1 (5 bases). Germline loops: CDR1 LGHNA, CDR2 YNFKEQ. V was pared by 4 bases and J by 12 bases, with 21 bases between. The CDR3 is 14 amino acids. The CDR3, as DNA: TGTGCCAGCAGCCCCTGGCGAGGGTGGGGGTTTGACACCTTC. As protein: CASSPWRGWGFDTF.

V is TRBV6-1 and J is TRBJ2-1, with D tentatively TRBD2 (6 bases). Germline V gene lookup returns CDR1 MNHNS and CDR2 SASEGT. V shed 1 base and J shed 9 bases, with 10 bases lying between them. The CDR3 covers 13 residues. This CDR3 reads CASSEGTGGEQFF. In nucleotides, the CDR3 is TGTGCCAGCAGTGAAGGGACCGGGGGTGAGCAGTTCTTC.

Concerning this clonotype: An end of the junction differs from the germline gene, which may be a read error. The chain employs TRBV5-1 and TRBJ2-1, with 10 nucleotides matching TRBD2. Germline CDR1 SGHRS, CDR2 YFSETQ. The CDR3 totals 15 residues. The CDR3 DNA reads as TGCGCCAGCAGCCTAGCGGGGGCCCTCTACTATGAGCAGTTCTTC. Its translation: CASSLAGALYYEQFF.

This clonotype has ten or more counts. Written as DNA, the CDR3 is TGCAGTGCCGTTAGCGGGAGGGCCGGTTCCTACGAGCAGTACTTC. Residues: CSAVSGRAGSYEQYF. V and J are TRBV20-1 and TRBJ2-7; 11 nucleotides agree with TRBD2. Looked up from germline, CDR1 is DFQATT and CDR2 is SNEGSKA (reference sequence). The CDR3 runs 15 residues. V gave up 6 bases and J gave up 1 base; unmatched junction bases: 8.

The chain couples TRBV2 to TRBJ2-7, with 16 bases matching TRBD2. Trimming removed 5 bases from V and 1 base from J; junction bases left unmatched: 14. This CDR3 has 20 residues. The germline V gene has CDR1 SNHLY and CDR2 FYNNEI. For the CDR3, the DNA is TGTGCCAGCAGTCGCCATGCCGGGACTAGCGGGAGGGGAAGATCCTACGAGCAGTACTTC. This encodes CASSRHAGTSGRGRSYEQYF.

This chain's CDR3 is CASSLTLNPYEQYF. The DNA for the CDR3 is TGTGCCAGCAGCTTAACCTTAAATCCCTACGAGCAGTACTTC. The chain carries TRBV7-9 and TRBJ2-7; D is undetermined. The V end was cut by 2 bases, the J end by 2 bases, with 10 bases between. CDR3 length: 14 residues. Germline CDR1 reads SEHNR; CDR2 reads FQNEAQ (reference sequence).

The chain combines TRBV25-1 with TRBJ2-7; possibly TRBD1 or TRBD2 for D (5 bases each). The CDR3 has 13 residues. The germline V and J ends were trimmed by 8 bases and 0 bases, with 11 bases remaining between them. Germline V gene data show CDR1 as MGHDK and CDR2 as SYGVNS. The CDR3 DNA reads TGTGCCAGCTTAGGGACGGACTCCTACGAGCAGTACTTC. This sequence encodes CASLGTDSYEQYF.

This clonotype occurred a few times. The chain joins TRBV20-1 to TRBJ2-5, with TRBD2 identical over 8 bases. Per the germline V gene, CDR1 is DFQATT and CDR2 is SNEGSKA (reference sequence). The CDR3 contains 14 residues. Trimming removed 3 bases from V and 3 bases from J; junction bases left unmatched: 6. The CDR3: CSASGGALEETQYF. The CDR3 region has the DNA TGCAGTGCTAGCGGGGGGGCCCTAGAAGAGACCCAGTACTTC.

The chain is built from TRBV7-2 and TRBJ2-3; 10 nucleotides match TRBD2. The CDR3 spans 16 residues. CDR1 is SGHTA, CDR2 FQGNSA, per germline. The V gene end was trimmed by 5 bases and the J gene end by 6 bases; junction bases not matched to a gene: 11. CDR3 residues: CASSLLGAGGRDTQYF. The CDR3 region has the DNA TGTGCCAGCAGCCTTCTCGGAGCGGGGGGGCGTGATACGCAGTATTTT.

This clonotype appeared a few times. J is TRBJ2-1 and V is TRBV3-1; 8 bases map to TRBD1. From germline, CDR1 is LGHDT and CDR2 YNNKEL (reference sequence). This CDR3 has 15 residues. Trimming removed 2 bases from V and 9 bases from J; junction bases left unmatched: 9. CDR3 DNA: TGTGCCAGCAGCCAACAGGGGACAGGTCGAGGTGAGCAGTTCTTC. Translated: CASSQQGTGRGEQFF.

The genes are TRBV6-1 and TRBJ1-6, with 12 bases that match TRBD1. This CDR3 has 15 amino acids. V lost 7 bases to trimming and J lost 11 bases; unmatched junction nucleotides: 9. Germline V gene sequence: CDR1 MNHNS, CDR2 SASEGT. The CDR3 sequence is CASTQTRDRGPPLHF. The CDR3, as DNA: TGTGCCAGCACCCAGACCCGGGACAGGGGGCCACCCCTCCACTTT.

CDR3 sequence (DNA): TGTGCCAGCAACCCCGAGGAGGAAAACGAGCAGTACTTC. It codes for CASNPEEENEQYF. The rearrangement joins TRBV21-1 to TRBJ2-7; TRBD2 is taken as the D call from the table, unchecked against the DNA. TRBV21-1 is classified as a pseudogene. The CDR3 covers 13 residues.

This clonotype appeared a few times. The DNA for the CDR3 is TGTGCCAGCAGCGTAAGGGAAACCGGGGAGCTGTTTTTT. Its translation: CASSVRETGELFF. This chain joins TRBV9 and TRBJ2-2, with D unclear. This CDR3 has 13 residues. Germline CDR1 reads SGDLS; CDR2 reads YYNGEE. Trimming took 1 base from V and 5 from J, leaving 6 bases between them.

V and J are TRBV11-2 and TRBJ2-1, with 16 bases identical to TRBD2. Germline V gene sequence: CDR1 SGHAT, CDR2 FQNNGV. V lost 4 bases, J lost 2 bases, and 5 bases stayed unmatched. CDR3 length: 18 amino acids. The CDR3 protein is CASSSRGTSGRAYNEQFF. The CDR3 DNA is TGTGCCAGCAGCTCCCGGGGGACTAGCGGGAGGGCCTACAATGAGCAGTTCTTC.

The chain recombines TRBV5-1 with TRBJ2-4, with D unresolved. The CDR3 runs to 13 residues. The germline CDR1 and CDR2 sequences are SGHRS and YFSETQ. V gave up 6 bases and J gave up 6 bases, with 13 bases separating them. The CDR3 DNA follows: TGCGCCAGCAAGATGGCAGACGGAAACATTCAGTACTTC. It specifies CASKMADGNIQYF.

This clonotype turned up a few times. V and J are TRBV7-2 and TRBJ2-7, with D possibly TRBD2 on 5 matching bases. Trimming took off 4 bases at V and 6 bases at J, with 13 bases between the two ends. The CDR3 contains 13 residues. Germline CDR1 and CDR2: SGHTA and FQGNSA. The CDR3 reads CASSSGGSAEQYF. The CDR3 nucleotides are TGTGCCAGCAGCTCGGGCGGGTCCGCCGAGCAGTACTTC.

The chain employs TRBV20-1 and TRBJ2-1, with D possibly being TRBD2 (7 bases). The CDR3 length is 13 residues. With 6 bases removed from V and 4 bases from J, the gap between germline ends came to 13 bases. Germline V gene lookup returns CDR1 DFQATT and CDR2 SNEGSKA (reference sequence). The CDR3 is CSAKGGGYNEQFF. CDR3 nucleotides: TGCAGTGCCAAAGGGGGGGGATACAATGAGCAGTTCTTC.

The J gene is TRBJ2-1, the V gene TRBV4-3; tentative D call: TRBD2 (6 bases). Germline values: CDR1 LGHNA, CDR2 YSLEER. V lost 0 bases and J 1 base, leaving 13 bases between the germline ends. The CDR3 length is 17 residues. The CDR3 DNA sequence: TGCGCCAGCAGCCAAGAAGGCCTAGCGAGTTCCTACAATGAGCAGTTCTTC. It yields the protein CASSQEGLASSYNEQFF.